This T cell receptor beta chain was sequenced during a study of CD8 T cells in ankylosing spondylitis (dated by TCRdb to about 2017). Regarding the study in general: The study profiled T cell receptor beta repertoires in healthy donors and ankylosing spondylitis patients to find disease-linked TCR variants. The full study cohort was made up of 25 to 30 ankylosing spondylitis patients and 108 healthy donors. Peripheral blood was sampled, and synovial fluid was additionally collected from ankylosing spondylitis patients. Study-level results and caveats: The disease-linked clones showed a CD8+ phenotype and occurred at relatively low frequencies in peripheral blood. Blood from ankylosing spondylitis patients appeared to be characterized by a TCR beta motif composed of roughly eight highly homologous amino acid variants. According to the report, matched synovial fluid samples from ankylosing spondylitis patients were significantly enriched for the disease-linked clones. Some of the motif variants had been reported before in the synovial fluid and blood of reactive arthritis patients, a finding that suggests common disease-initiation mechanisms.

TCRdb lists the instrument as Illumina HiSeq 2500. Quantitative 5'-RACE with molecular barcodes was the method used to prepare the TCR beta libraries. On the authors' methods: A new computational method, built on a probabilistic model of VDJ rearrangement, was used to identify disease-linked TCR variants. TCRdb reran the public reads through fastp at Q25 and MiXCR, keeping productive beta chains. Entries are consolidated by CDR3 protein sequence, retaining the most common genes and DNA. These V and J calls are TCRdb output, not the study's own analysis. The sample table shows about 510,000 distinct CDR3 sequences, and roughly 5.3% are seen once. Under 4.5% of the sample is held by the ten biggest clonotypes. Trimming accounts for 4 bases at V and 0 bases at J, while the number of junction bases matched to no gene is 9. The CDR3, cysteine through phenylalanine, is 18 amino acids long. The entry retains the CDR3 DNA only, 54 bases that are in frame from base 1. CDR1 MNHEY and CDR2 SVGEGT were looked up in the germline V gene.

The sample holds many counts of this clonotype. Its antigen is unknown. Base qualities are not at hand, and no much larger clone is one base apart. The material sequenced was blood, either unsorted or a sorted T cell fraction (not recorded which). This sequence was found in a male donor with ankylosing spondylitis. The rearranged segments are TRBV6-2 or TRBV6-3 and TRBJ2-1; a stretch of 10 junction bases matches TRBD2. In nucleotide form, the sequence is TGTGCCAGCAGTTTGAGAGCGGGGGGGACCCGCTCCTACAATGAGCAGTTCTTC. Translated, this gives CASSLRAGGTRSYNEQFF.